This T cell receptor beta chain appears in the sequencing data of a study of blood T cell repertoires in COVID-19. About the study: The United States, Italy and Spain supplied acute and convalescent COVID-19 samples. T cells, B-cell-depleted T cells, or PBMCs provided the cDNA or gDNA that served as material.

How the authors handled the data: Estimation of nucleated cell counts was performed using reference gene primer amplification. TCRdb's table, derived via immunoSEQ multiplex PCR, lists solely in-frame clones and lacks some. V and J calls and clone size are those listed in that table; D and trimming were worked out from the DNA. The data hold 130,000 to 150,000 clones, with around 87% observed a single time. The CDR3 loop spans 14 amino acids. Germline V gene data show CDR1 as KGHSH and CDR2 as LQKENI. V was cut by 1 base and J by 7 bases, with 14 bases left in between. What was sequenced was peripheral blood. This receptor was taken from a woman in her thirties or forties with acute or convalescent COVID-19. The V call is TRBV18, the J call TRBJ2-7, with D tentatively TRBD1 (5 bases). The CDR3 loop reads CASSPQLAGWEQYF. For the CDR3, the DNA is TGTGCCAGCTCACCACAGTTGGCAGGGTGGGAGCAGTACTTC.